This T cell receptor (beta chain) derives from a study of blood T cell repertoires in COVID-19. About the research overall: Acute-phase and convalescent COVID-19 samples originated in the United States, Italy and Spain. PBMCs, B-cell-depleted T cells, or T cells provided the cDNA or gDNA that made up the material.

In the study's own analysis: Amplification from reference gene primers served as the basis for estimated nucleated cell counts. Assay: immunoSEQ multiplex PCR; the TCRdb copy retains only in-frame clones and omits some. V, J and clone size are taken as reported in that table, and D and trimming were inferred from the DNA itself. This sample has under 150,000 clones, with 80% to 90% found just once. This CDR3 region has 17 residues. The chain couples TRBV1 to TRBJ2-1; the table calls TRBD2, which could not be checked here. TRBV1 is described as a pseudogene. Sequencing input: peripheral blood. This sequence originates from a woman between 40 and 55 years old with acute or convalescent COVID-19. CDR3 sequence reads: CTTPHPPATSSLGEQFF. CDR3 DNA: TGCACCACCCCACATCCCCCGGCGACTAGCTCGCTAGGAGAGCAGTTCTTC.